This T cell receptor (beta chain) is drawn from a study of blood T cell repertoires in COVID-19. In the study overall: Samples representing acute and convalescent COVID-19 were sourced from the United States, Italy and Spain. Sources were T cells, B-cell-depleted T cells, or PBMCs; the material itself was cDNA or gDNA.

The CDR3 is 14 amino acids. Trimming took 2 bases from V and 4 from J; bases not matched to a gene: 4. Germline CDR1 reads GTSNPN; CDR2 reads SVGIG (reference sequence). Under the authors' procedure: It was from reference gene primer amplification that nucleated cell counts were estimated. TCRdb keeps only in-frame clones here, not all; method: immunoSEQ multiplex PCR. The V and J calls and the clone size are those of that table, but D and trimming were determined from the DNA. This table holds 52,000 or so clones, about three quarters found once. J is TRBJ2-3 and V is TRBV30; TRBD2 matches 9 bases. This receptor was taken from a man aged 50 to 60 with active or convalescent COVID-19. Sequenced: peripheral blood. In DNA, the CDR3 is TGTGCCTGGAGTTCTAGCGGGAAGGCAGATACGCAGTATTTT. Its translation: CAWSSSGKADTQYF.